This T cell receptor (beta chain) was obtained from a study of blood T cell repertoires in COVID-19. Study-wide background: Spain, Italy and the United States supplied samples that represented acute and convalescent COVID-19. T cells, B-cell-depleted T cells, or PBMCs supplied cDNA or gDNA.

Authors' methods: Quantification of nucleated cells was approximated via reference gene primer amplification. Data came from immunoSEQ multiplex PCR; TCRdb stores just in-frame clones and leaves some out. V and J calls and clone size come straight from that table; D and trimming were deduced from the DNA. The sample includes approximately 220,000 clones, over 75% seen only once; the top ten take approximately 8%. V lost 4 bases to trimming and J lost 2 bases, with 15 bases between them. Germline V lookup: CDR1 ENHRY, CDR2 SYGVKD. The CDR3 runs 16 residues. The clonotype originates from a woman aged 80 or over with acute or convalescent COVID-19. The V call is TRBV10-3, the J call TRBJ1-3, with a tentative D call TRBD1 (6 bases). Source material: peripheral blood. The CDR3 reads CAISGNREGTGNTIYF. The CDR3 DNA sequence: TGTGCCATCAGTGGGAACAGGGAGGGGACTGGAAACACCATATATTTT.